This entry lists 14 T cell receptor beta chains sequenced from one sample in a study of CD8 T cells in ankylosing spondylitis. TCRdb independently ran MiXCR on the 5' RACE reads; one entry per CDR3 protein. The sample has 250,000 to 350,000 distinct CDR3 sequences, around 20% seen once; the top ten hold 3.5%. Sequencing used blood, either unsorted or a sorted T cell fraction (not recorded which). All receptors come from a female donor with ankylosing spondylitis or in good health (not recorded which).

This clonotype occurred a few times. This chain joins TRBV7-2 and TRBJ2-5, with 7 bases that match TRBD2. The CDR3 is 17 residues long. CDR1 is SGHTA and CDR2 is FQGNSA in the germline V gene. V was clipped by 0 bases and J by 0 bases; unmatched bases: 7. CDR3 nucleotide sequence: TGTGCCAGCAGCTTAGCGGCATTACTAGCGCACCAAGAGACCCAGTACTTC. It translates to CASSLAALLAHQETQYF.

This chain connects TRBV7-6 to TRBJ2-1, with 9 bases aligning to TRBD2. Germline CDR1 reads SGHVS; CDR2 reads FNYEAQ. There are 15 residues in the CDR3. J lost 10 bases, V lost 5 bases, and 12 bases had no gene match. The CDR3 region has the DNA TGTGCCAGCAGCCTTATAGCGGGAGCTTCCCGGGAGCAGTTCTTC. Protein sequence: CASSLIAGASREQFF.

This clonotype was seen only a few times. CDR3 protein: CASSHPRRTMSEQYF. Written as DNA, the CDR3 is TGTGCCAGCAGCCACCCCAGGAGGACTATGAGCGAGCAGTACTTC. The chain is built from TRBV4-2 and TRBJ2-7; D perhaps matches TRBD2 (6 bases). There are 15 residues in the CDR3. The V gene's germline CDR1 is LGHNA and CDR2 YNFKEQ. With 3 bases removed from V and 6 bases from J, the gap between germline ends came to 18 bases.

In its sample, this clonotype was seen many times. The rearrangement uses TRBV3-1 and TRBJ2-2; D unclear. The CDR3 has 16 amino acids. Germline CDR1 reads LGHDT; CDR2 reads YNNKEL (reference sequence). The V gene lost 4 bases and the J gene lost 4 bases, with 16 bases spanning the gap. The CDR3 DNA reads as TGTGCCAGCAGCCCCACGGGCCGGGCCCGCACCGGGGAGCTGTTTTTT. This codes for CASSPTGRARTGELFF.

This clonotype was recorded a few times. This rearrangement joins TRBV6-5 to TRBJ2-7; tentative D call: TRBD2 (6 bases). Looked up from germline, CDR1 is MNHEY and CDR2 is SVGAGI. The CDR3 covers 13 residues. V was cut by 2 bases and J by 3 bases, with 8 bases left in between. The CDR3 region has the DNA TGTGCCAGCAGTTACGGGAGGCACTACGAGCAGTACTTC. Its protein product is CASSYGRHYEQYF.

This clonotype turned up a few times. V usage is TRBV19 and J usage is TRBJ1-5; D remains ambiguous. Germline V gene lookup returns CDR1 LNHDA and CDR2 SQIVND (reference sequence). The CDR3 loop spans 13 amino acids. The V gene lost 6 bases and the J gene lost 4 bases, with 10 bases spanning the gap. The DNA of the CDR3 is TGTGCCAGTAGAACAGCTCCGAATCAGCCCCAGCATTTT. Protein sequence: CASRTAPNQPQHF.

This clonotype has at least ten counts. The chain uses TRBV6-5 and TRBJ2-5, with D tentatively TRBD1 or TRBD2 (6 bases each). CDR1 is MNHEY, CDR2 SVGAGI, per germline. The CDR3 is 11 amino acids. Trimming removed 6 bases from V and 9 bases from J, with 11 bases in between. CDR3 DNA: TGTGCCAGCAGATCGGGGGCATCCCAGTACTTC. Translated: CASRSGASQYF.

The chain is built from TRBV7-8 and TRBJ2-5; 8 bases agree with TRBD1. Germline loops: CDR1 SGHVS, CDR2 FQNEAQ. With 0 bases clipped from V and 5 bases from J, the junction kept 8 bases outside the gene matches. CDR3 length equals 16 residues. CDR3 bases: TGTGCCAGCAGCTTAGCGCGACAGGGGTTGGGGGAGACCCAGTACTTC. It codes for CASSLARQGLGETQYF.

This clonotype was detected only a few times. The rearrangement joins TRBV18 to TRBJ2-5; D possibly corresponds to TRBD2 (5 bases). The CDR3 consists of 16 residues. The ends were cut back, 2 bases at V and 1 base at J, with 14 bases in the middle. Per germline, CDR1 KGHSH and CDR2 LQKENI. As DNA, the CDR3 is TGTGCCAGCTCACCAGAAAGAGGGAATTCCCAAGAGACCCAGTACTTC. This sequence encodes CASSPERGNSQETQYF.

This sequence joins TRBV6-1 and TRBJ1-2, with D perhaps matching TRBD1 (6 bases). Germline values: CDR1 MNHNS, CDR2 SASEGT. The CDR3 has 13 residues. Trimming left V 8 bases short and J 4 bases short, with 14 bases between. In DNA, the CDR3 is TGTGCCAGCGCGAATATACAGGGCTATGGCTACACCTTC. Encoded protein: CASANIQGYGYTF.

The CDR3 bases are TGTGCCAGCAGCCCCTCCAGGGAATACGAGCAGTACTTC. This sequence encodes CASSPSREYEQYF. The gene calls are TRBV7-2 and TRBJ2-7, with D possibly being TRBD1 (5 bases). This CDR3 has 13 amino acids. V was clipped by 5 bases and J by 4 bases, with 12 bases between them. Germline V lookup: CDR1 SGHTA, CDR2 FQGNSA.

This clonotype was counted between two and nine times. The chain links TRBV20-1 to TRBJ2-7; no clear D gene. Germline V gene lookup returns CDR1 DFQATT and CDR2 SNEGSKA (reference sequence). V lost 2 bases to trimming and J lost 3 bases, with 5 bases between them. This CDR3 region has 11 residues. The CDR3 spells CSARPDYEQYF. CDR3 nucleotides: TGCAGTGCTAGACCTGACTACGAGCAGTACTTC.

This sequence joins TRBV7-2 and TRBJ2-2; D gene ambiguous. CDR1 is SGHTA, CDR2 FQGNSA, per germline. V was clipped by 5 bases and J by 1 base, with 14 bases between them. The CDR3 totals 16 residues. CDR3 nucleotides: TGTGCCAGCAGCCTCACTCCTGTCCGGAACACCGGGGAGCTGTTTTTT. Translation: CASSLTPVRNTGELFF.

This clonotype was counted only a few times. The chain employs TRBV6-1 and TRBJ1-2; no firm D call. The germline V and J ends were trimmed by 5 bases and 4 bases, with 11 bases remaining between them. The germline V gene has CDR1 MNHNS and CDR2 SASEGT. CDR3 size: 13 residues. CDR3 DNA sequence: TGTGCCAGCAGTAAATCAGGAACCTATGGCTACACCTTC. Its protein product is CASSKSGTYGYTF.